These 25 T cell receptor beta chains share one sample of origin, sequenced in a study of response to subunit inactivated influenza vaccine (dated by TCRdb to between 2018 and 2020). Library creation used RT-PCR. The reads were generated on an Illumina HiSeq 2500. The public reads were reanalyzed by TCRdb: fastp trimming at Q25, MiXCR alignment, in-frame beta chains only. CDR3 protein duplicates are merged, each entry listing the most common genes and DNA. Present in this sample are 650,000 to 800,000 distinct CDR3 sequences, around 13% of which were seen just once. The top ten constitute less than 7% of the sample. The sequences come from PBMCs from blood, collected 14 days before vaccination. The receptors originated from a man in his forties or fifties who received an inactivated influenza vaccine. Donor details come from another sample of the same person, matched by shared clones.

A few counts support this clonotype. This rearrangement joins TRBV20-1 to TRBJ1-3; D not certain. The CDR3 runs to 14 residues. V was trimmed by 0 bases and J by 0 bases, leaving 6 bases between them. From germline, CDR1 is DFQATT and CDR2 SNEGSKA (reference sequence). CDR3 DNA sequence: TGCAGTGCTAGAGATGTTAGCTCTGGAAACACCATATATTTT. It translates to CSARDVSSGNTIYF.

This clonotype was detected a few times. The chain uses TRBV9 and TRBJ1-2; a possible D gene is TRBD1 (6 bases). V lost 3 bases, J lost 3 bases, and 15 bases lay in between. This CDR3 contains 15 residues. Germline V gene data show CDR1 as SGDLS and CDR2 as YYNGEE. CDR3 residues: CASSADQRGDYGYTF. DNA for the CDR3: TGTGCCAGCAGCGCAGACCAAAGGGGGGACTATGGCTACACCTTC.

This clonotype was observed a few times. The V and J genes are TRBV27 and TRBJ2-1; D gene ambiguous. The V end lost 9 bases, the J end lost 2 bases, and 8 bases lay between the germline ends. This CDR3 has 12 amino acids. In germline, CDR1 is MNHEY, CDR2 SMNVEV (reference sequence). The CDR3 bases are TGTGCCAGTAGACGGACCTACAATGAGCAGTTCTTC. Translated: CASRRTYNEQFF.

The genes are TRBV9 and TRBJ2-5; D gene uncertain. Trimming took off 4 bases at V and 4 bases at J, with 11 bases between the two ends. The CDR3 extends over 13 amino acids. Germline CDR1 and CDR2: SGDLS and YYNGEE. The CDR3 DNA reads as TGTGCCAGCAGCCCTCGACACTCAGAGACCCAGTACTTC. This encodes CASSPRHSETQYF.

This clonotype has more than one count but fewer than ten. The chain combines TRBV15 with TRBJ2-3; D perhaps matches TRBD2 (7 bases). This CDR3 region has 19 residues. Germline lookup yields CDR1 LNHNV and CDR2 YYDKDF (reference sequence). V lost 0 bases and J lost 1, with 20 bases in between. This CDR3 reads CATSRDNPPFGGRTDTQYF. CDR3 nucleotides: TGTGCCACCAGCAGAGATAACCCCCCCTTCGGGGGGCGCACAGATACGCAGTATTTT.

This clonotype showed up just a few times. This CDR3 reads CASSPWWGGANQPQHF. The CDR3 DNA sequence: TGTGCCAGCAGTCCATGGTGGGGGGGGGCCAATCAGCCCCAGCATTTT. The V and J genes are TRBV27 and TRBJ1-5, with D possibly matching TRBD1 (6 bases). V gave up 5 bases and J gave up 3 bases, with 17 bases separating them. Germline values: CDR1 MNHEY, CDR2 SMNVEV (reference sequence). CDR3 length: 16 amino acids.

The chain's CDR3 is CASRGNSHTYEQYF. CDR3 DNA sequence: TGTGCCTCCAGGGGGAACTCTCATACCTACGAGCAGTACTTC. J is TRBJ2-7 and V is TRBV27; 7 nucleotides match TRBD1. This CDR3 contains 14 residues. CDR1 MNHEY and CDR2 SMNVEV come from the germline V gene (reference sequence). V dropped 11 bases and J dropped 2; count of bases not matched to a gene: 12.

A few counts support this clonotype. The V gene is TRBV6-2 or TRBV6-3, the J gene TRBJ2-3; D is uncertain. Trimming removed 2 bases from V and 4 bases from J, with 25 bases in between. CDR3 length: 19 residues. Germline CDR1 reads MNHEY; CDR2 reads SVGEGT. CDR3 residues: CASSYGMVDAQFEADTQYF. CDR3 DNA sequence: TGTGCCAGCAGTTACGGCATGGTTGACGCTCAATTCGAAGCAGATACGCAGTATTTT.

At least ten counts were recorded for this clonotype. The chain combines TRBV4-3 with TRBJ2-7, with D perhaps being TRBD1 or TRBD2 (5 bases each). Deletions cut 0 bases from V and 6 bases from J, with 12 bases between. This CDR3 spans 14 amino acids. Germline V gene data show CDR1 as LGHNA and CDR2 as YSLEER. CDR3 region: CASSQDFGAGEQYF. The CDR3 nucleotides are TGCGCCAGCAGCCAAGATTTTGGGGCGGGCGAGCAGTACTTC.

This clonotype was detected only a few times. V usage is TRBV10-3 and J usage is TRBJ2-2; D gene unclear. V was cut by 0 bases and J by 1 base, with 12 bases left in between. This CDR3 has 17 amino acids. Per germline, CDR1 ENHRY and CDR2 SYGVKD. CDR3 coding DNA: TGTGCCATCAGTGAGTCGAGAACTCACGAGAACACCGGGGAGCTGTTTTTT. Encoded protein: CAISESRTHENTGELFF.

This chain joins TRBV28 and TRBJ2-7, with D possibly matching TRBD1 (5 bases). V was trimmed by 10 bases and J by 2 bases, leaving 21 bases between them. This CDR3 region has 15 residues. Germline values: CDR1 MDHEN, CDR2 SYDVKM. The CDR3 loop is CATTLGRRETYEQYF. The CDR3 DNA is TGTGCCACCACTTTGGGCCGCAGGGAAACCTACGAGCAGTACTTC.

The V call is TRBV7-2, the J call TRBJ2-7; TRBD1 is a possible D gene (5 bases). Trimming took 3 bases from V and 6 from J, leaving 15 bases between them. The CDR3 spans 14 residues. Germline V CDR1 and CDR2: SGHTA, FQGNSA. The CDR3 bases are TGTGCCAGCAGCTTCCCGGGCCGCACAGGCGAGCAGTACTTC. This translates into CASSFPGRTGEQYF. The full variable domain, completed using reference TRBV7-2 and TRBJ2-7, is GAGVSQSPSNKVTEKGKDVELRCDPISGHTALYWYRQSLGQGLEFLIYFQGNSAPDKSGLPSDRFSAERTGGSVSTLTIQRTQQEDSAVYLCASSFPGRTGEQYFGPGTRLTVT.

The chain combines TRBV12-3 or TRBV12-4 with TRBJ2-1; 9 bases map to TRBD1. The CDR3 extends over 15 amino acids. J lost 8 bases, V lost 5 bases, and 10 bases had no gene match. The CDR3: CASSGRSQGAYEQFF. The CDR3, as DNA: TGTGCCAGCAGTGGAAGATCACAGGGGGCTTATGAGCAGTTCTTC.

The rearrangement joins TRBV14 to TRBJ1-1; D ambiguous. Per the germline V gene, CDR1 is SGHDN and CDR2 is FVKESK. This CDR3 has 14 residues. Trimming shortened V by 2 bases and J by 1 base, and 8 bases separated the two germline ends. DNA for the CDR3: TGTGCCAGCAGCCAATGGGCGAAGAACACTGAAGCTTTCTTT. Amino acid sequence: CASSQWAKNTEAFF. Variable domain in full (rest from reference TRBV14 and TRBJ1-1): EAGVTQFPSHSVIEKGQTVTLRCDPISGHDNLYWYRRVMGKEIKFLLHFVKESKQDESGMPNNRFLAERTGGTYSTLKVQPAELEDSGVYFCASSQWAKNTEAFFGQGTRLTVV.

This clonotype has only a few counts. The chain is built from TRBV20-1 and TRBJ2-7, with TRBD2 as a possible D gene (5 bases). V was cut by 1 base and J by 2 bases, with 12 bases left in between. Germline V gene lookup returns CDR1 DFQATT and CDR2 SNEGSKA (reference sequence). CDR3 length equals 14 residues. For the CDR3, the DNA is TGCAGTGCTAGAGGAAGCGGCTTACCCTACGAGCAGTACTTC. Amino acid sequence: CSARGSGLPYEQYF.

This clonotype was seen more than once but under ten times. The genes are TRBV10-3 and TRBJ2-7; 7 bases are shared with TRBD1. CDR1 is ENHRY and CDR2 is SYGVKD in the germline V gene. V trimming: 5 bases; J trimming: 6 bases; junction bases outside the gene matches: 4. This CDR3 is built from 12 residues. DNA of the CDR3: TGTGCCATCAGTTCTTGGACAGGCGAGCAGTACTTC. Translated: CAISSWTGEQYF.

The chain recombines TRBV7-9 with TRBJ2-2; TRBD1 might be the D (5 bases). Germline CDR1 and CDR2: SEHNR and FQNEAQ (reference sequence). The CDR3 spans 13 residues. Trimming took off 5 bases at V and 4 bases at J, with 8 bases between the two ends. Written as DNA, the CDR3 is TGTGCCAGCAGCATTACAGGCACCGGGGAGCTGTTTTTT. Translation gives CASSITGTGELFF.

A word on this clonotype: One junction end disagrees with the germline gene, perhaps due to a read error. The CDR3 loop is CASSMRLAGTDTQSF. The CDR3, as DNA: TGTGCCAGCAGCATGCGACTAGCGGGAACAGATACGCAGTCTTTT. The chain combines TRBV3-1 with TRBJ2-3; the match to TRBD2 covers 11 bases. Germline values: CDR1 LGHDT, CDR2 YNNKEL (reference sequence). The length of the CDR3 is 15 residues.

In its sample, this clonotype was seen many times. The chain is built from TRBV6-2 or TRBV6-3 and TRBJ2-7; D uncertain. V shed 5 bases and J shed 3 bases, with 11 bases lying between them. Germline CDR1 MNHEY, CDR2 SVGEGT. The CDR3 length is 13 residues. In nucleotides, the CDR3 is TGTGCCAGCAGTGACGGGCCTTACTACGAGCAGTACTTC. This translates into CASSDGPYYEQYF.

This chain links TRBV20-1 with TRBJ2-1, with TRBD2 as a possible D gene (6 bases). V dropped 8 bases and J dropped 7 bases, with 24 bases sitting between them. The germline gives CDR1 DFQATT, CDR2 SNEGSKA (reference sequence). The CDR3 totals 15 residues. CDR3 sequence: CSSTLPGDFSNEQFF. The CDR3 DNA reads as TGCAGTTCCACCCTACCGGGAGATTTCAGTAATGAGCAGTTCTTC.

The chain joins TRBV7-9 to TRBJ2-7; TRBD2 aligns across 7 bases. CDR3 length: 15 residues. V lost 5 bases to trimming and J lost 2 bases; unmatched junction nucleotides: 9. Per the germline V gene, CDR1 is SEHNR and CDR2 is FQNEAQ (reference sequence). CDR3 loop: CASSTVAGPTYEQYF. In DNA form, the CDR3 reads TGTGCCAGCAGCACCGTAGCGGGCCCGACCTACGAGCAGTACTTC.

The chain combines TRBV20-1 with TRBJ1-4, with D possibly matching TRBD1 (6 bases). CDR1 is DFQATT and CDR2 is SNEGSKA in the germline V gene (reference sequence). The CDR3 has 14 residues. V was shortened by 1 base and J by 0 bases, with 6 bases between the two germline ends. The CDR3 DNA is TGCAGTGCTAGAGGGACAGCAACTAATGAAAAACTGTTTTTT. Translating gives CSARGTATNEKLFF.

This clonotype was observed a handful of times. The J gene is TRBJ2-4, the V gene TRBV6-2 or TRBV6-3, with D uncertain. The CDR3 runs to 16 residues. Germline assignment: CDR1 MNHEY and CDR2 SVGEGT. Trimming removed 0 bases at V and 0 bases at J, with 9 bases between. CDR3 protein: CASSYSSKVAKNIQYF. CDR3 nucleotide sequence: TGTGCCAGCAGTTACTCGAGTAAGGTAGCCAAAAACATTCAGTACTTC.

V is TRBV4-1 and J is TRBJ2-1, with no clear D. The length of the CDR3 is 13 residues. CDR1 and CDR2 from the germline V gene are MGHRA and YSYEKL. The ends were cut back, 0 bases at V and 8 bases at J, with 8 bases in the middle. CDR3 sequence reads: CASSQDSEDEQFF. As DNA, the CDR3 is TGCGCCAGCAGCCAAGACTCCGAGGATGAGCAGTTCTTC.

This clonotype was counted only a few times. The chain recombines TRBV5-1 with TRBJ2-5; D remains unclear. CDR3 length equals 15 residues. The germline V and J ends were trimmed by 0 bases and 1 base, with 10 bases remaining between them. Looked up from germline, CDR1 is SGHRS and CDR2 is YFSETQ. The CDR3 nucleotides are TGCGCCAGCAGCTTGGCCGGTTCAGGCCAAGAGACCCAGTACTTC. It is translated as CASSLAGSGQETQYF.